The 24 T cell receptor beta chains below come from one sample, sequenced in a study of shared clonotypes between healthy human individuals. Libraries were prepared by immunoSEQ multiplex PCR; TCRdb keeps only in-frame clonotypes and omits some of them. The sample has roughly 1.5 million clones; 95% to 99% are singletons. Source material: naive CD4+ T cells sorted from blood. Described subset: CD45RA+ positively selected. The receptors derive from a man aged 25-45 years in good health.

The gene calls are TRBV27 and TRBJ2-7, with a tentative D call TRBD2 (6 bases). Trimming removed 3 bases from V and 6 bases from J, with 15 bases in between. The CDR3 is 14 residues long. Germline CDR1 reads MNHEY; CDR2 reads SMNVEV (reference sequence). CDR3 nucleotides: TGTGCCAGCAGTTTCAACTCGATTAGCGGCGAGCAGTACTTC. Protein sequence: CASSFNSISGEQYF.

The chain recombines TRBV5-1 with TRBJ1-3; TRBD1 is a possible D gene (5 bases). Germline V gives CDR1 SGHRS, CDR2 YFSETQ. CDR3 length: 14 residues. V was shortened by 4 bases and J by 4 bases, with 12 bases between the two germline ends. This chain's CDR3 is CASSGGTSGNTIYF. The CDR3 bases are TGCGCCAGCAGCGGCGGGACGTCAGGAAACACCATATATTTT.

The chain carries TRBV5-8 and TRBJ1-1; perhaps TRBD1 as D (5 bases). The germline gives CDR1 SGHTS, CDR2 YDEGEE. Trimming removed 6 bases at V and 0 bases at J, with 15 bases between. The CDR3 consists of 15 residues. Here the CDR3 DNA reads TGTGCCAGCACCCCGATTAGGGGTATGAACACTGAAGCTTTCTTT. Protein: CASTPIRGMNTEAFF.

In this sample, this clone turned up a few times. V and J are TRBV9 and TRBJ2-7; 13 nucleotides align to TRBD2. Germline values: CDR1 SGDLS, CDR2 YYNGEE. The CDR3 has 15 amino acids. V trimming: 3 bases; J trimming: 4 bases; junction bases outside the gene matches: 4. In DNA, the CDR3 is TGTGCCAGCAGCGGAAGGACTAGCGGGAGTTACGAGCAGTACTTC. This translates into CASSGRTSGSYEQYF.

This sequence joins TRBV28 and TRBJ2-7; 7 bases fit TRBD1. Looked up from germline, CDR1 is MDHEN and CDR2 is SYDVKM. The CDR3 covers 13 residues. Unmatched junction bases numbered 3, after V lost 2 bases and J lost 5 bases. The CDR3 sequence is CASSLGRGNEQYF. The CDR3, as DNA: TGTGCCAGCAGTTTAGGCAGGGGGAACGAGCAGTACTTC. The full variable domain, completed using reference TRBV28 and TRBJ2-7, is DVKVTQSSRYLVKRTGEKVFLECVQDMDHENMFWYRQDPGLGLRLIYFSYDVKMKEKGDIPEGYSVSREKKERFSLILESASTNQTSMYLCASSLGRGNEQYFGPGTRLTVT.

This CDR3 is CASSNEDGRDTQYF. The CDR3 bases are TGTGCCAGCAGCAACGAGGATGGCAGGGATACGCAGTATTTT. The chain has TRBV7-6 and TRBJ2-3; D gene uncertain. From germline, CDR1 is SGHVS and CDR2 FNYEAQ. V shed 5 bases and J shed 6 bases, with 15 bases lying between them. CDR3 size: 14 residues. The complete variable domain, with remaining parts taken from reference TRBV7-6 and TRBJ2-3, reads GAGVSQSPRYKVTKRGQDVALRCDPISGHVSLYWYRQALGQGPEFLTYFNYEAQQDKSGLPNDRFSAERPEGSISTLTIQRTEQRDSAMYRCASSNEDGRDTQYFGPGTRLTVL.

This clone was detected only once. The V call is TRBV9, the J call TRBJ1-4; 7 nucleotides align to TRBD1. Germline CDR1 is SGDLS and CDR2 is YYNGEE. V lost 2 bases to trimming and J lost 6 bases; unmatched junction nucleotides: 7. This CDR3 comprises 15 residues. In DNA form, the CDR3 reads TGTGCCAGCAGCGTTAGGGGGCTGGGGGATGAAAAACTGTTTTTT. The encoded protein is CASSVRGLGDEKLFF.

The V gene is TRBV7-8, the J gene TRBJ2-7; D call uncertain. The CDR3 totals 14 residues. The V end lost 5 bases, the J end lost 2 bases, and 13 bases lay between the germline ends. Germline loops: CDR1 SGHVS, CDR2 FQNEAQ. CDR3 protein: CASSTPRAPYEQYF. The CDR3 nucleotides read TGTGCCAGCAGCACCCCCCGGGCGCCCTACGAGCAGTACTTC.

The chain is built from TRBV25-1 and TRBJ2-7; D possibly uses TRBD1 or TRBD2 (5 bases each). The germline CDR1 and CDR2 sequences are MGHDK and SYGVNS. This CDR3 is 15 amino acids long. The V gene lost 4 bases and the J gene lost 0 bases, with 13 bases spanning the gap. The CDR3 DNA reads TGTGCCAGCAGTGTCTCCGGGGCGGTCTCCTACGAGCAGTACTTC. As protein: CASSVSGAVSYEQYF.

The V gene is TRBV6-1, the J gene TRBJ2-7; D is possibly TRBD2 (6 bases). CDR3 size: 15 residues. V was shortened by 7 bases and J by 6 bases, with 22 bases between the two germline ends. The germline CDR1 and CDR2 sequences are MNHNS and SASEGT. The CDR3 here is CASIEGPGRLSEQYF. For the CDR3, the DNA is TGTGCCAGCATCGAAGGTCCCGGGAGACTATCCGAGCAGTACTTC.

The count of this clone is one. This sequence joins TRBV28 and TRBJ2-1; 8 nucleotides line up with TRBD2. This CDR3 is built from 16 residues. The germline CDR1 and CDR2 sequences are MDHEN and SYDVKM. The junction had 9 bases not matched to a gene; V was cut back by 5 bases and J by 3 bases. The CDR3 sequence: CASSTQAGEGYNEQFF. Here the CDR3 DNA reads TGTGCCAGCAGTACTCAAGCGGGAGAAGGCTACAATGAGCAGTTCTTC.

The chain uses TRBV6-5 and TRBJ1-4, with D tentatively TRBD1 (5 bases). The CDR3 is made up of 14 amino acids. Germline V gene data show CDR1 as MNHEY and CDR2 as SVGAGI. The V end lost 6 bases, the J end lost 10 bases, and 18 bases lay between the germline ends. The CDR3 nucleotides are TGTGCCAGCAGCCAAGGGTCGGGACCTGGAAAACTGTTTTTT. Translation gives CASSQGSGPGKLFF.

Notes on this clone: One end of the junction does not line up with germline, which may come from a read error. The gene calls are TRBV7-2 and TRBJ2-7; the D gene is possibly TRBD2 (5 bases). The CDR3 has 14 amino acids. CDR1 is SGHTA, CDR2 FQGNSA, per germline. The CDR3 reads CASRLGFEGYEQYF. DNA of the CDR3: TGTGCCAGCAGATTAGGATTCGAGGGCTACGAGCAGTACTTC.

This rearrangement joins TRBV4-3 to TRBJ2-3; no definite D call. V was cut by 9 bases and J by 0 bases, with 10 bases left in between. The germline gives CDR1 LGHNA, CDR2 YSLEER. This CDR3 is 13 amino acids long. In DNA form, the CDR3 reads TGCGCCAGTTGGATCACCAGCACAGATACGCAGTATTTT. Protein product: CASWITSTDTQYF.

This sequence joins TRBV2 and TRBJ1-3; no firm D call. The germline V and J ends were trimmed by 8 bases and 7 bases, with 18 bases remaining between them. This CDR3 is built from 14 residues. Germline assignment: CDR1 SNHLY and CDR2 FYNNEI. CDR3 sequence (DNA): TGTGCCAGCTCAGGAGGGTGGACCGGCAACACCATATATTTT. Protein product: CASSGGWTGNTIYF.

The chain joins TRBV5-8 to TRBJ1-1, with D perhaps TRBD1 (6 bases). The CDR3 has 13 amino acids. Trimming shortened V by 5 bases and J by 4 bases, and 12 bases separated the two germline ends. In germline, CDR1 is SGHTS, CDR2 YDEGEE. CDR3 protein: CASRGTLGTEAFF. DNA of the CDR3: TGTGCCAGCAGAGGGACACTCGGCACTGAAGCTTTCTTT.

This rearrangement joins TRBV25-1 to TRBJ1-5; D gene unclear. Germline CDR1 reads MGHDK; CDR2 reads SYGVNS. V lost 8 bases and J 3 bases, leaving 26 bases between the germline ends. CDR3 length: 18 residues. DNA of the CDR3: TGTGCCAGCCGACCCCCGGGGAAAACAACTAAGACCAATCAGCCCCAGCATTTT. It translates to CASRPPGKTTKTNQPQHF.

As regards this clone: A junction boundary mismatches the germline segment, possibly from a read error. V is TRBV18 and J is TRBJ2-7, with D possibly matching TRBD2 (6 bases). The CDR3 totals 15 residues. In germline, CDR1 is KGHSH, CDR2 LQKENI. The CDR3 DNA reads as TGTGCCAGCTCATCTCCCGGGGGTAGTTCCTCCGAGCAGTACTTC. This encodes CASSSPGGSSSEQYF.

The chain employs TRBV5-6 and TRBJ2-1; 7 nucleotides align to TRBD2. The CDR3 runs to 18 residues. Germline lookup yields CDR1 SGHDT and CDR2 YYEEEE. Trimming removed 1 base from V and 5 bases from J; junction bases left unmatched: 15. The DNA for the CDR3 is TGTGCCAGCAGCTTGCTTGGCCTACGGGGGACTACTGACAATGAGCAGTTCTTC. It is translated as CASSLLGLRGTTDNEQFF.

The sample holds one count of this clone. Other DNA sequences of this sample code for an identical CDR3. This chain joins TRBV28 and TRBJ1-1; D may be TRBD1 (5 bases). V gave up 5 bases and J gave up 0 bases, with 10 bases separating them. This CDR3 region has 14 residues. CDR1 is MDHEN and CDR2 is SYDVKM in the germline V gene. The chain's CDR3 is CASSPGTVNTEAFF. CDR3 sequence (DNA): TGTGCCAGCAGTCCGGGGACTGTGAACACTGAAGCTTTCTTT.

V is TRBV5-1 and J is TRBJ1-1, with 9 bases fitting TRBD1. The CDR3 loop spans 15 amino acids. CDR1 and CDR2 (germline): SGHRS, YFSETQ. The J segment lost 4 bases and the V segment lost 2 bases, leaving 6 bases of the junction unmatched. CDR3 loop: CASSLTGGAGTEAFF. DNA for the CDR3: TGCGCCAGCAGCTTAACAGGGGGCGCAGGCACTGAAGCTTTCTTT.

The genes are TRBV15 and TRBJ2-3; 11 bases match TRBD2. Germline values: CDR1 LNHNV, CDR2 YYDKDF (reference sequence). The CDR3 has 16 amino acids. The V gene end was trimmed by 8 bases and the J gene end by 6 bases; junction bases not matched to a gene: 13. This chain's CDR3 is CATSTIRLAGQDTQYF. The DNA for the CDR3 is TGTGCCACCTCCACGATCCGACTAGCGGGGCAGGATACGCAGTATTTT.

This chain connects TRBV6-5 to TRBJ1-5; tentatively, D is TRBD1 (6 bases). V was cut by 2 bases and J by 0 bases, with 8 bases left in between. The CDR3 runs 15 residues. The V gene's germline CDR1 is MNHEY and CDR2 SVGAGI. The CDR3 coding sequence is TGTGCCAGCAGTTACGGGACACCTAGCAATCAGCCCCAGCATTTT. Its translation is CASSYGTPSNQPQHF.

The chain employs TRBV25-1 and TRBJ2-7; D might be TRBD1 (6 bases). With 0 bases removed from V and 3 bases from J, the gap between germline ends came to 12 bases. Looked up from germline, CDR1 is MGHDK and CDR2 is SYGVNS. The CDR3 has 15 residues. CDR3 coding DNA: TGTGCCAGCAGTGAATATATCGGCAGGGGCTACGAGCAGTACTTC. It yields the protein CASSEYIGRGYEQYF.